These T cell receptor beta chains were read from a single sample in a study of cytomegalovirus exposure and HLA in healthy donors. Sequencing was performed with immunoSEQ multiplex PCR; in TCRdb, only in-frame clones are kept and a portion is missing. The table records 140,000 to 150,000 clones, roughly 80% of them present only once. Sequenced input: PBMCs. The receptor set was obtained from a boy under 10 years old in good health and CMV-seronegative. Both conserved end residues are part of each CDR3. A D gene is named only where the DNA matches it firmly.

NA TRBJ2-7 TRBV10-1 TGCGCCAGCAGTGAGTCTACCCCCGAGTTC CASSESTPEF
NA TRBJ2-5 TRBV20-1 TGCAGTGCTAGTACTGAGACCCAGTACTTC CSASTETQYF
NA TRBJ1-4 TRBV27 TGTGCCAGCAGTTCAGAGACAGCTAATGAAAAACTGTTTTTT CASSSETANEKLFF
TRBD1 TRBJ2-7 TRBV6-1 TGTGCCAGCAGTGAAAAGGCTTCGGGACAGGCTACCGAGCAGTACTTC CASSEKASGQATEQYF
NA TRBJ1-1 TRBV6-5 TGTGCCAGCAGTTATCGGGGATGGAGCACTGCAGCTTTCTTT CASSYRGWSTAAFF
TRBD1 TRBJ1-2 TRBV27 TGTGCCAGCAGTTTATCCACAGTGCGGGGACAGTTCTATGGCTACACCTTC CASSLSTVRGQFYGYTF
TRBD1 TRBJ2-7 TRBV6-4 TGTGCCAGCAGTGAATGTTCCCGACCTGGGACAGCTGCCTACGAGCAGTACTTC CASSECSRPGTAAYEQYF
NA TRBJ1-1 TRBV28 TGTGCCAGCAGTTTCGGGTCAGTGAACACTGAAGCTTTCTTT CASSFGSVNTEAFF
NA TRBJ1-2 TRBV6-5 TGTGCCAGCAGAACGGTTTATGGCTACACCTTC CASRTVYGYTF
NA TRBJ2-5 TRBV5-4 TGTGCCAGCAGCGATAGACGGGGGCCAGGGGGGGAGACCCAGTACTTC CASSDRRGPGGETQYF